This entry lists 17 T cell receptor beta chains sequenced from one sample in a study of siplizumab effects on memory and regulatory T cells (dated by TCRdb to about 2019). Libraries were constructed by the immunoSEQ multiplex PCR assay. TCRdb holds this immuneACCESS table with in-frame rearrangements only. Some clones are missing; in checked studies, unresolved V genes explain under half, and the rest has no known cause. This sample comprises approximately 82,000 clones, approximately 86% of them detected only once. The biggest ten clones account for approximately 1.5% of the sample. The sequencing sample was made of Tregs sorted from blood. These receptor sequences come from a human donor in good health.

This sequence joins TRBV5-1 and TRBJ1-2; 9 nucleotides agree with TRBD1. V lost 3 bases, J lost 1 base, and 10 bases stayed unmatched. The V gene's germline CDR1 is SGHRS and CDR2 YFSETQ. The CDR3 is 17 residues long. In nucleotides, the CDR3 is TGCGCCAGCAGCTGGGGACAGGGAGATCTCTTTAACTATGGCTACACCTTC. Amino acids: CASSWGQGDLFNYGYTF. Complete variable domain (other parts from reference TRBV5-1 and TRBJ1-2): KAGVTQTPRYLIKTRGQQVTLSCSPISGHRSVSWYQQTPGQGLQFLFEYFSETQRNKGNFPGRFSGRQFSNSRSEMNVSTLELGDSALYLCASSWGQGDLFNYGYTFGSGTRLTVV.

The chain uses TRBV7-2 and TRBJ1-2, with a weak D call TRBD1 (6 bases). Germline CDR1 reads SGHTA; CDR2 reads FQGNSA. The CDR3 consists of 13 residues. Trimming removed 1 base from V and 7 bases from J, with 10 bases in between. The CDR3 protein is CASSLVGGRGYTF. For the CDR3, the DNA is TGTGCCAGCAGCTTAGTTGGGGGCCGTGGCTACACCTTC.

The rearrangement joins TRBV2 to TRBJ2-3; the D gene is possibly TRBD1 (6 bases). Trimming took 6 bases from V and 2 from J, leaving 12 bases between them. The germline V gene has CDR1 SNHLY and CDR2 FYNNEI. The CDR3 contains 14 residues. CDR3: CASREQGFTDTQYF. In DNA form, the CDR3 reads TGTGCCAGCAGAGAACAGGGTTTCACAGATACGCAGTATTTT.

The CDR3: CASRLRGQTGETQYF. The CDR3, as DNA: TGCGCCAGCAGACTTCGTGGTCAAACGGGGGAGACCCAGTACTTC. This sequence joins TRBV5-1 and TRBJ2-5; the D gene is possibly TRBD2 (5 bases). Trimming took 5 bases from V and 5 from J, leaving 19 bases between them. In germline, CDR1 is SGHRS, CDR2 YFSETQ. The CDR3 runs to 15 residues.

Only one count was recorded for this clone. The rearrangement joins TRBV7-9 to TRBJ2-5, with D uncertain. V was clipped by 1 base and J by 3 bases, with 9 bases between them. Germline V lookup: CDR1 SEHNR, CDR2 FQNEAQ (reference sequence). The CDR3 has 14 residues. CDR3 residues: CASSLDAEKETQYF. The CDR3 region has the DNA TGTGCCAGCAGCTTAGATGCCGAAAAAGAGACCCAGTACTTC.

The J gene is TRBJ2-5, the V gene TRBV11-2; the match to TRBD2 covers 7 bases. The CDR3 contains 17 residues. Germline-derived CDR1 and CDR2 are SGHAT and FQNNGV. J gave up 3 bases and V 0 bases, and 10 bases lay outside the gene matches. The CDR3 region has the DNA TGTGCCAGCAGCTTAGATTGGTTGACTAGCCGCGAAGAGACCCAGTACTTC. This encodes CASSLDWLTSREETQYF.

V usage is TRBV2 and J usage is TRBJ1-3; D is unresolved. Germline CDR1 is SNHLY and CDR2 is FYNNEI. CDR3 length: 16 residues. Trimming cost V 1 base and J 4 bases, with 14 bases left between them. The DNA of the CDR3 is TGTGCCAGCAGTGAAGGACCGAGAAAGTCGGGAAACACCATATATTTT. It specifies CASSEGPRKSGNTIYF.

The rearrangement links TRBV29-1 to TRBJ2-7, with 7 bases matching TRBD1. Germline-derived CDR1 and CDR2 are SQVTM and ANQGSEA. The CDR3 spans 11 residues. Losses at the gene ends were 6 bases for V and 6 bases for J; bases not matched to a gene: 5. The CDR3 bases are TGCAGCGTAAGACAGGGTGTCGAGCAGTACTTC. The encoded protein is CSVRQGVEQYF.

The V and J genes are TRBV18 and TRBJ2-3; the D gene could be TRBD1 or TRBD2 (7 bases each). The CDR3 is made up of 16 amino acids. V lost 2 bases, J lost 4 bases, and 16 bases lay in between. Per the germline V gene, CDR1 is KGHSH and CDR2 is LQKENI. Written as DNA, the CDR3 is TGTGCCAGCTCACCAGTCAGGGGGGGGCTCGCAGATACGCAGTATTTT. This sequence encodes CASSPVRGGLADTQYF. The whole variable domain, remainder taken from reference TRBV18 and TRBJ2-3, is NAGVMQNPRHLVRRRGQEARLRCSPMKGHSHVYWYRQLPEEGLKFMVYLQKENIIDESGMPKERFSAEFPKEGPSILRIQQVVRGDSAAYFCASSPVRGGLADTQYFGPGTRLTVL.

V usage is TRBV19 and J usage is TRBJ2-1; D may be TRBD1 or TRBD2 (7 bases each). The CDR3 spans 16 residues. Trimming removed 4 bases at V and 5 bases at J, with 18 bases between. Germline CDR1 reads LNHDA; CDR2 reads SQIVND (reference sequence). CDR3 DNA: TGTGCCAGTAGTACCCCAGGGAGGGGGCGTCACAATGAGCAGTTCTTC. Translating gives CASSTPGRGRHNEQFF.

V is TRBV27 and J is TRBJ2-7, with 14 bases fitting TRBD2. Germline V gives CDR1 MNHEY, CDR2 SMNVEV (reference sequence). The CDR3 length is 18 residues. Unmatched junction bases numbered 6, after V lost 2 bases and J lost 0 bases. The CDR3 bases are TGTGCCAGCAGTTTACTGGGACTAGCGGGGGCGAGCTCCTACGAGCAGTACTTC. It encodes CASSLLGLAGASSYEQYF.

This clone was picked up one time. The rearrangement links TRBV18 to TRBJ1-1; a weak D match, TRBD1 (6 bases). V was cut by 5 bases and J by 1 base, with 11 bases left in between. CDR3 size: 14 residues. Germline V gene data show CDR1 as KGHSH and CDR2 as LQKENI. As DNA, the CDR3 is TGTGCCAGCTCATCCGAGGGGGGGAACACTGAAGCTTTCTTT. Residues: CASSSEGGNTEAFF.

In nucleotides, the CDR3 is TGTGCCAGCAGCGTGGGACCGGGACAGGGAAGAAGTGGCTACACCTTC. Its protein is CASSVGPGQGRSGYTF. This chain joins TRBV7-8 and TRBJ1-2; 9 positions agree with TRBD1. CDR3 length: 16 residues. V shed 5 bases and J 7 bases; nucleotides not matched to a gene: 14. Germline CDR1 and CDR2: SGHVS and FQNEAQ.

V gene TRBV12-5 combines with J gene TRBJ1-2; tentative D call: TRBD1 (5 bases). V lost 4 bases and J 0 bases, leaving 18 bases between the germline ends. Germline assignment: CDR1 LGHNT and CDR2 FRNRAP. The CDR3 loop spans 17 amino acids. The CDR3 nucleotides read TGTGCTAGTGGTTGGAACAAAGGGACGGACCCTAACTATGGCTACACCTTC. Amino acids: CASGWNKGTDPNYGYTF. Together with reference TRBV12-5 and TRBJ1-2, the CDR3 gives the full variable domain: DARVTQTPRHKVTEMGQEVTMRCQPILGHNTVFWYRQTMMQGLELLAYFRNRAPLDDSGMPKDRFSAEMPDATLATLKIQPSEPRDSAVYFCASGWNKGTDPNYGYTFGSGTRLTVV.

CDR3 bases: TGCGCCAGCAGCTTGGTTAGAGGAAGCTCCTACGAGCAGTACTTC. It yields the protein CASSLVRGSSYEQYF. The chain combines TRBV5-1 with TRBJ2-7; D ambiguous. The CDR3 sequence is 15 residues long. The ends were cut back, 0 bases at V and 0 bases at J, with 10 bases in the middle. Germline-derived CDR1 and CDR2 are SGHRS and YFSETQ.

The V gene is TRBV6-6, the J gene TRBJ1-2; the D gene is possibly TRBD1 (6 bases). The CDR3 is made up of 14 amino acids. The germline gives CDR1 MNHNY, CDR2 SVGAGI (reference sequence). With 6 bases removed from V and 2 bases from J, the gap between germline ends came to 13 bases. CDR3 in DNA: TGTGCCAGCAGCGCCCTTACAGGGAACTATGGCTACACCTTC. Protein: CASSALTGNYGYTF.

J is TRBJ2-2 and V is TRBV2, with D possibly being TRBD1 (6 bases). Germline V gene data show CDR1 as SNHLY and CDR2 as FYNNEI. Trimming shortened V by 8 bases and J by 6 bases, and 10 bases separated the two germline ends. The CDR3 runs 12 residues. CDR3 DNA: TGTGCCAGCCAACAGGGTGCCGGGGAGCTGTTTTTT. Amino acid sequence: CASQQGAGELFF.